The 8 T cell receptor beta chains reported below all come from one sample, sequenced in a study of T cells after yellow fever vaccination. Each CDR3 protein is one row after TCRdb ran MiXCR on the 5' RACE reads. The table lists around 350,000 distinct CDR3 sequences, over 5% of them singletons, with roughly 15% in the top ten. The sequences come from PBMCs, collected 5 days after the yellow fever booster vaccination. Source of these receptors: a man aged 30-40 years who received the YFV17D yellow fever vaccine.

This clonotype came up many times. CDR3 sequence reads: CSATAGPKGEQYF. DNA of the CDR3: TGCAGTGCTACCGCAGGCCCAAAGGGCGAGCAGTACTTC. The genes are TRBV20-1 and TRBJ2-7, with unresolved D. The CDR3 has 13 amino acids. The germline V gene encodes CDR1 DFQATT and CDR2 SNEGSKA (reference sequence). Trimming removed 4 bases at V and 6 bases at J, with 16 bases between.

This clonotype was picked up many times. The V call is TRBV29-1, the J call TRBJ2-1; 9 nucleotides agree with TRBD1. CDR3 size: 13 residues. Germline assignment: CDR1 SQVTM and CDR2 ANQGSEA. V lost 7 bases and J lost 3; bases outside the gene matches: 4. The CDR3 sequence is CSGGQGLYNEQFF. The CDR3 DNA reads as TGCAGCGGGGGACAGGGACTCTACAATGAGCAGTTCTTC.

This clonotype has a handful of counts. The chain is built from TRBV5-6 and TRBJ1-2; D is ambiguous. Trimming left V 0 bases short and J 0 bases short, with 9 bases between. This CDR3 is 15 amino acids long. Germline CDR1 reads SGHDT; CDR2 reads YYEEEE. The CDR3 DNA sequence: TGTGCCAGCAGCTTGGTTGACATATCTAACTATGGCTACACCTTC. Its translation is CASSLVDISNYGYTF.

V gene TRBV7-2 combines with J gene TRBJ2-7; 7 positions match TRBD2. The CDR3 runs to 16 residues. Germline V CDR1 and CDR2: SGHTA, FQGNSA. V shed 8 bases and J 0 bases; nucleotides not matched to a gene: 13. For the CDR3, the DNA is TGTGCCAGCTCAGGCACGGGAGGCGGGAGCTCCTACGAGCAGTACTTC. Amino acid sequence: CASSGTGGGSSYEQYF.

This clonotype was seen a few times. The chain joins TRBV20-1 to TRBJ2-2; tentatively, D is TRBD1 or TRBD2 (5 bases each). There are 14 residues in the CDR3. Germline CDR1 DFQATT, CDR2 SNEGSKA (reference sequence). V lost 6 bases to trimming and J lost 3 bases, with 14 bases between them. CDR3 DNA: TGCAGTGCGCCGTGGGGGAGACACACCGGGGAGCTGTTTTTT. This gives the protein CSAPWGRHTGELFF.

This clonotype came up a few times. The chain is built from TRBV19 and TRBJ2-1; maybe TRBD2 (6 bases). The CDR3 loop spans 15 amino acids. With 2 bases removed from V and 15 bases from J, the gap between germline ends came to 23 bases. The germline gives CDR1 LNHDA, CDR2 SQIVND (reference sequence). As DNA, the CDR3 is TGTGCCAGTAGTATATCCACTAGCAAAGAGTCAAGTCGGTTCTTC. Translated, it gives CASSISTSKESSRFF.

This clonotype has more than one count but fewer than ten. CDR3 residues: CASSSQANEQYF. The CDR3 DNA follows: TGTGCCAGCAGTTCTCAGGCGAACGAGCAGTACTTC. The V gene is TRBV5-5, the J gene TRBJ2-7; D remains ambiguous. Trimming shortened V by 5 bases and J by 5 bases, and 11 bases separated the two germline ends. CDR1 and CDR2 from the germline V gene are SGHKS and YYEKEE (reference sequence). This CDR3 has 12 residues.

A few counts support this clonotype. The chain combines TRBV10-3 with TRBJ2-2; the match to TRBD2 covers 9 bases. From germline, CDR1 is ENHRY and CDR2 SYGVKD. CDR3 length: 15 amino acids. Germline trimming cut 5 bases from V and 6 bases from J; bases unmatched to any gene: 7. CDR3 region: CAISTPSGIAGELFF. CDR3 DNA sequence: TGTGCCATCAGTACCCCTAGCGGGATTGCCGGGGAGCTGTTTTTT.